The present T cell receptor (beta chain) was sequenced within a study of blood T cell repertoires in COVID-19. Study details: T cells, B-cell-depleted T cells, or PBMCs provided the cDNA or gDNA that served as material.

The data were produced by immunoSEQ multiplex PCR, yet TCRdb's version contains in-frame clones alone and is incomplete. This sample has some 95,000 clones, with about 90% found just once. CDR3 length: 14 amino acids. In germline, CDR1 is MDHEN, CDR2 SYDVKM. The V end lost 5 bases, the J end lost 7 bases, and 15 bases lay between the germline ends. What was sequenced was peripheral blood. The chain links TRBV28 to TRBJ2-1; maybe TRBD2 (7 bases). The clonotype originates from a man aged 70 or older with acute or convalescent COVID-19. The CDR3 loop reads CASSVTGRANEQFF. The CDR3, as DNA: TGTGCCAGCAGTGTCACAGGGAGGGCTAATGAGCAGTTCTTC.